Here is one T cell receptor beta chain with its context. The antigen remains undetermined. Some clones are missing from TCRdb's copy, which holds only in-frame ones; the method was immunoSEQ multiplex PCR. The table has around 140,000 clones, 85% to 95% seen once. With V trimmed by 4 bases and J by 2 bases, 0 bases remained unmatched. This CDR3 region has 13 residues. CDR1 and CDR2 (germline): SGHTA, FQGTGA. This record belongs to a study of T cell responses to AZD1222 COVID-19 vaccine. Overall study findings and caveats: Targeting of unmutated variant regions was reportedly seen in nearly half of spike-specific TCRs. The study sampled repertoires only after the peak T cell response.

Second doses were pooled across both intervals (about 4 or about 12 weeks). This material consisted of peripheral blood, taken 28 days after the second AZD1222 dose. The TCR comes from an adult who received the AZD1222 COVID-19 vaccine. The rearrangement links TRBV7-3 to TRBJ1-1; 8 bases fit TRBD1. CDR3 region: CASSSGGNTEAFF. In DNA form, the CDR3 reads TGTGCCAGCAGCTCAGGGGGCAACACTGAAGCTTTCTTT.